Detailed here is one T cell receptor (beta chain). Its antigen is currently unknown. A much larger clone is a single base away; this may be a read error. The input was approximately 500 ng total RNA; TCR beta cDNA was made from it with a constant-region primer. Slightly modified ARM-PCR served as the procedure for the TCR beta libraries. These libraries came from three rounds of nested multiplex PCR. The study ran its first two PCR rounds for around 10 cycles each, using TRBV1-TRBV30 forward primers and a C-beta reverse primer. TCRdb used MiXCR to reprocess the multiplex PCR reads, holding one entry per CDR3 protein. The repertoire holds approximately 320,000 distinct CDR3 sequences, with 58% as singletons. Researchers drew blood RNA from unsorted whole blood and extracted germline DNA as well. This sample stems from a study of tumor-infiltrating lymphocytes in primary liver carcinoma. Overall study: The tumors, T1-T3 N0M0 lesions, were roughly 4 to 10 cm across.

CDR3 size: 14 residues. Germline assignment: CDR1 SGHVS and CDR2 FQNEAQ. Study-level points and caveats: Tumors reached a significantly greater top-250-clone fraction than blood did (p = 0.039). Pairs of tumor regions overlapped more than tumor-adjacent and tumor-blood pairs did.

J is TRBJ1-6 and V is TRBV7-8; D call uncertain. Source material: peripheral blood. This receptor was identified in a woman in her twenties or thirties with primary liver carcinoma and hepatitis B virus infection. DNA for the CDR3: TGTGCCAGCAGCTTGGGCTCCTGTAATTCACCCCTCCACTTT. Encoded protein: CASSLGSCNSPLHF.